One sample yielded the 9 T cell receptor beta chains listed below, sequenced in a study of blood T cell repertoires in COVID-19. Method: immunoSEQ multiplex PCR; TCRdb's copy keeps in-frame clones and lacks some. The data hold about 230,000 clones, with roughly 76% observed a single time. Source material: peripheral blood. The receptor set was obtained from a woman at least 80 years old with COVID-19, enrolled during active disease.

The chain uses TRBV20-1 and TRBJ1-2; a weak D match, TRBD1 (5 bases). Trimming removed 8 bases at V and 6 bases at J, with 13 bases between. The germline CDR1 and CDR2 sequences are DFQATT and SNEGSKA (reference sequence). This CDR3 is 11 amino acids long. In DNA, the CDR3 is TGCAGTCCCGCACAGGCTAATGGCTACACCTTC. This codes for CSPAQANGYTF.

The chain has TRBV18 and TRBJ2-7, with 13 bases aligning to TRBD2. Unmatched junction bases numbered 3, after V lost 0 bases and J lost 4 bases. CDR3 length: 16 amino acids. Germline V gives CDR1 KGHSH, CDR2 LQKENI. CDR3 residues: CASSPPGTSGTYEQYF. The CDR3 DNA sequence: TGTGCCAGCTCACCACCCGGGACTAGCGGGACATACGAGCAGTACTTC.

This clone was found a few times. The CDR3, as DNA: TGCGCCAGCAGTGAGATGGGACAGGCGAGCTACGAGCAGTACTTC. It specifies CASSEMGQASYEQYF. This chain connects TRBV10-1 to TRBJ2-7; TRBD1 aligns across 8 bases. The CDR3 is 15 amino acids. V dropped 2 bases and J dropped 3; count of bases not matched to a gene: 6. The germline CDR1 and CDR2 sequences are WNHNN and SYGVQD (reference sequence).

The chain uses TRBV24-1 and TRBJ2-1, with D perhaps TRBD1 (6 bases). From germline, CDR1 is KGHDR and CDR2 SFDVKD. This CDR3 has 15 residues. V lost 4 bases to trimming and J lost 5 bases, with 14 bases between them. The CDR3 spells CATSEGRGTNNEQFF. The CDR3 DNA sequence: TGTGCCACCAGTGAGGGTAGGGGGACCAACAATGAGCAGTTCTTC.

This chain connects TRBV4-3 to TRBJ2-3; 11 nucleotides align to TRBD2. The CDR3 spans 16 residues. The V gene's germline CDR1 is LGHNA and CDR2 YSLEER. V lost 0 bases, J lost 6 bases, and 5 bases stayed unmatched. The CDR3 sequence: CASSQEGLAVQDTQYF. CDR3 DNA: TGCGCCAGCAGCCAAGAGGGACTAGCGGTCCAGGATACGCAGTATTTT.

V gene TRBV27 combines with J gene TRBJ2-7; 12 bases agree with TRBD2. The CDR3 runs 15 residues. Trimming cost V 5 bases and J 7 bases; bases outside gene matches: 9. Germline loops: CDR1 MNHEY, CDR2 SMNVEV (reference sequence). The CDR3 sequence: CASSLLPGTSGEQYF. CDR3 nucleotide sequence: TGTGCCAGCAGTCTGCTCCCCGGGACTAGCGGGGAGCAGTACTTC.

This chain links TRBV28 with TRBJ2-7; D perhaps matches TRBD2 (6 bases). The CDR3 is 16 amino acids. Germline V gene lookup returns CDR1 MDHEN and CDR2 SYDVKM. Between the trimmed V and J ends, which lost 2 bases and 0 bases, there was a span of 14 bases. The CDR3 nucleotides are TGTGCCAGCAGTTTAGCGAGCGCGGGAAGCTCCTACGAGCAGTACTTC. Residues: CASSLASAGSSYEQYF.

The genes are TRBV5-1 and TRBJ2-3, with 9 bases aligning to TRBD2. The germline V gene encodes CDR1 SGHRS and CDR2 YFSETQ. Unmatched junction bases numbered 5, after V lost 2 bases and J lost 1 base. This CDR3 region has 16 residues. The CDR3 region is CASSLRERGGTDTQYF. The CDR3 DNA sequence: TGCGCCAGCAGCTTAAGGGAGCGGGGGGGCACAGATACGCAGTATTTT.

This clone was counted ten times or more. The chain recombines TRBV5-5 with TRBJ2-2; D might be TRBD1 (6 bases). CDR3 size: 15 residues. Germline assignment: CDR1 SGHKS and CDR2 YYEKEE (reference sequence). V was shortened by 7 bases and J by 5 bases, with 18 bases between the two germline ends. The CDR3: CASCLMTGQTGELFF. The DNA of the CDR3 is TGTGCCAGCTGCCTGATGACAGGCCAAACCGGGGAGCTGTTTTTT.